This entry lists 18 T cell receptor beta chains sequenced from one sample in a study of T cell responses to AZD1222 COVID-19 vaccine. Generated by immunoSEQ multiplex PCR, the TCRdb table keeps only in-frame clones and is missing some. Of over 150,000 clones listed, 92% were seen once; the top ten hold about 4.5%. The input for sequencing was peripheral blood, taken on day 0 of MenACWY control vaccination. The receptors originated from an adult in good health.

The chain joins TRBV28 to TRBJ1-6; weak D call: TRBD1 (5 bases). The CDR3 sequence is 16 residues long. Germline CDR1 and CDR2: MDHEN and SYDVKM. V lost 2 bases and J lost 9, with 17 bases in between. The CDR3 loop reads CASSLIVAGGGSPLHF. CDR3 in DNA: TGTGCCAGCAGTTTAATCGTTGCGGGGGGTGGTTCACCCCTCCACTTT.

The chain employs TRBV5-4 and TRBJ2-1, with 10 bases matching TRBD2. The length of the CDR3 is 16 residues. V was clipped by 4 bases and J by 6 bases; unmatched bases: 10. CDR1 and CDR2 from the germline V gene are SGHNT and YYREEE (reference sequence). CDR3 residues: CASSTPGVAGGNEQFF. Here the CDR3 DNA reads TGTGCCAGCAGCACCCCTGGGGTAGCGGGAGGCAATGAGCAGTTCTTC.

The V gene is TRBV28, the J gene TRBJ2-7; 8 nucleotides align to TRBD1. The CDR3 length is 14 residues. The V gene end was trimmed by 3 bases and the J gene end by 1 base; junction bases not matched to a gene: 2. Germline values: CDR1 MDHEN, CDR2 SYDVKM. CDR3 sequence (DNA): TGTGCCAGCAGTTTTCAGGGGGCTTCCTACGAGCAGTACTTC. Protein sequence: CASSFQGASYEQYF. Based on the CDR3 plus reference TRBV28 and TRBJ2-7, the full variable domain is DVKVTQSSRYLVKRTGEKVFLECVQDMDHENMFWYRQDPGLGLRLIYFSYDVKMKEKGDIPEGYSVSREKKERFSLILESASTNQTSMYLCASSFQGASYEQYFGPGTRLTVT.

The V gene is TRBV28, the J gene TRBJ2-2; 8 bases line up with TRBD1. Germline-derived CDR1 and CDR2 are MDHEN and SYDVKM. Trimming cost V 4 bases and J 5 bases; bases outside gene matches: 3. The CDR3 consists of 14 residues. The CDR3 reads CASSSYRGTGELFF. CDR3 nucleotide sequence: TGTGCCAGCAGTTCGTACAGGGGGACCGGGGAGCTGTTTTTT.

The chain couples TRBV28 to TRBJ1-5, with 7 positions matching TRBD1. V lost 6 bases to trimming and J lost 9 bases; unmatched junction nucleotides: 8. CDR1 and CDR2 from the germline V gene are MDHEN and SYDVKM. This CDR3 spans 13 amino acids. CDR3 DNA sequence: TGTGCCAGCAGGAGTACAGGGGTTGCGCCCCAGCATTTT. It translates to CASRSTGVAPQHF.

The CDR3 sequence is CASSLGTVTGELFF. The CDR3 bases are TGTGCCAGCAGCTTAGGCACAGTAACCGGGGAGCTGTTTTTT. The V call is TRBV5-6, the J call TRBJ2-2; D is unresolved. The CDR3 runs to 14 residues. Trimming left V 2 bases short and J 5 bases short, with 10 bases between. Germline V gene lookup returns CDR1 SGHDT and CDR2 YYEEEE.

This sequence joins TRBV28 and TRBJ1-2; no clear D gene. V shed 5 bases and J shed 2 bases, with 3 bases lying between them. Germline V lookup: CDR1 MDHEN, CDR2 SYDVKM. CDR3 length equals 11 residues. CDR3 amino acids: CASSDNYGYTF. Here the CDR3 DNA reads TGTGCCAGCAGTGACAACTATGGCTACACCTTC.

V usage is TRBV5-1 and J usage is TRBJ1-1; 7 nucleotides agree with TRBD1. The germline gives CDR1 SGHRS, CDR2 YFSETQ. Unmatched junction bases numbered 5, after V lost 0 bases and J lost 3 bases. CDR3 length: 15 residues. CDR3 in amino acids: CASSLERQGDTEAFF. CDR3 bases: TGCGCCAGCAGCTTGGAACGACAGGGAGACACTGAAGCTTTCTTT.

The chain recombines TRBV24-1 with TRBJ2-2; no clear D gene. The ends were cut back, 9 bases at V and 6 bases at J, with 13 bases in the middle. Germline loops: CDR1 KGHDR, CDR2 SFDVKD. The CDR3 has 13 amino acids. Here the CDR3 reads CATGKEGAGELFF. CDR3 sequence (DNA): TGTGCCACCGGGAAGGAAGGCGCCGGGGAGCTGTTTTTT.

The chain links TRBV7-3 to TRBJ1-1, with D maybe TRBD1 (6 bases). The CDR3 runs to 13 residues. The V end was cut by 8 bases, the J end by 5 bases, with 15 bases between. Germline V lookup: CDR1 SGHTA, CDR2 FQGTGA. In DNA, the CDR3 is TGTGCCAGCTCACGGGGGGCAGGGACTGAAGCTTTCTTT. Translation: CASSRGAGTEAFF.

To note about this clone: The limits of the CDR3 on the DNA are not certain, so only TCRdb's listed CDR3 is given. The chain combines TRBV11-1 with TRBJ1-1. Per the germline V gene, CDR1 is SGHAT and CDR2 is FQDESV (reference sequence). The CDR3 is 14 residues long, counting both termini. The chain's CDR3 is CASSFGPGWTEAFF.

The J gene is TRBJ1-1, the V gene TRBV5-1; the D gene is possibly TRBD1 (6 bases). Trimming removed 4 bases from V and 0 bases from J, with 16 bases in between. Germline CDR1 and CDR2: SGHRS and YFSETQ. The CDR3 length is 16 residues. The DNA for the CDR3 is TGCGCCAGCAGCCCCACGACAGGTGAGATGAACACTGAAGCTTTCTTT. Its translation: CASSPTTGEMNTEAFF.

The chain joins TRBV10-2 to TRBJ1-1, with a weak D call TRBD1 (6 bases). CDR1 is WSHSY and CDR2 is SAAADI in the germline V gene. The CDR3 loop spans 15 amino acids. Deletions cut 5 bases from V and 6 bases from J, with 19 bases between. The CDR3 DNA follows: TGCGCCAGCAGTATAGCACAGGGCGGGCGCCCTGAAGCTTTCTTT. It encodes CASSIAQGGRPEAFF.

In DNA, the CDR3 is TGTGCCAGCAGCCAGGGGGACAACCGGTACTTC. It encodes CASSQGDNRYF. The chain uses TRBV3-1 (or the pseudogene TRBV3-2) and TRBJ2-5; D might be TRBD1 (6 bases). V lost 3 bases and J 13 bases, leaving 12 bases between the germline ends. CDR3 length: 11 amino acids. Germline V gives CDR1 LGHDT, CDR2 YNNKEL (reference sequence).

The rearrangement joins TRBV29-1 to TRBJ2-7, with 7 bases fitting TRBD2. Germline loops: CDR1 SQVTM, CDR2 ANQGSEA. The CDR3 covers 14 residues. Trimming at V came to 6 bases and at J to 1 base, leaving 9 bases not matched to a gene. The CDR3 region has the DNA TGCAGCGTGCAAACCCCTAGCGGTTCCTACGAGCAGTACTTC. As protein: CSVQTPSGSYEQYF.

This chain uses TRBV18 with TRBJ1-3; D ambiguous. The CDR3 loop spans 17 amino acids. Germline V lookup: CDR1 KGHSH, CDR2 LQKENI. V was shortened by 3 bases and J by 1 base, with 16 bases between the two germline ends. The CDR3 coding sequence is TGTGCCAGCTCACCGTTCCCGATAGGCAGATCTGGAAACACCATATATTTT. Encoded protein: CASSPFPIGRSGNTIYF. The variable domain in full, completed from reference TRBV18 and TRBJ1-3, reads NAGVMQNPRHLVRRRGQEARLRCSPMKGHSHVYWYRQLPEEGLKFMVYLQKENIIDESGMPKERFSAEFPKEGPSILRIQQVVRGDSAAYFCASSPFPIGRSGNTIYFGEGSWLTVV.

The V and J genes are TRBV19 and TRBJ2-2; a weak D match, TRBD1 (5 bases). V lost 4 bases and J 2 bases, leaving 11 bases between the germline ends. Germline-derived CDR1 and CDR2 are LNHDA and SQIVND (reference sequence). The CDR3 consists of 15 residues. The CDR3 DNA follows: TGTGCCAGTAGTAGTGTGACAGACAACACCGGGGAGCTGTTTTTT. Translated: CASSSVTDNTGELFF.

The rearrangement uses TRBV6-5 and TRBJ2-1; 10 positions agree with TRBD2. J was trimmed by 9 bases and V by 2 bases; bases with no gene match: 10. This CDR3 is built from 16 residues. Germline loops: CDR1 MNHEY, CDR2 SVGAGI. The CDR3 coding sequence is TGTGCCAGCAGTTACCAACCGCTAGCGGGAGTTGGTGAGCAGTTCTTC. Protein: CASSYQPLAGVGEQFF.